The sequence of this T cell receptor beta chain was determined in a study of blood T cell repertoires in COVID-19. Overall study: Spain, Italy and the United States supplied samples that represented acute and convalescent COVID-19. Nucleic acid was either cDNA or gDNA, and it came from T cells, B-cell-depleted T cells, or PBMCs.

The protocol was immunoSEQ multiplex PCR, while the TCRdb copy is restricted to in-frame clones and leaves out a portion. The sample contains 120,000 to 150,000 clones, 90% of which appear only once. Germline V gene data show CDR1 as LGHDT and CDR2 as YNNKEL (reference sequence). The J segment lost 0 bases and the V segment lost 4 bases, leaving 5 bases of the junction unmatched. This CDR3 has 15 residues. The receptor comes from a woman at least 80 years old with acute or convalescent COVID-19. V usage is TRBV3-1 (or the pseudogene TRBV3-2) and J usage is TRBJ2-5; 7 bases are shared with TRBD1. The sequenced sample consisted of peripheral blood. CDR3 sequence: CASSPLQGYQETQYF. The CDR3 DNA sequence: TGTGCCAGCAGCCCCCTACAGGGGTACCAAGAGACCCAGTACTTC.